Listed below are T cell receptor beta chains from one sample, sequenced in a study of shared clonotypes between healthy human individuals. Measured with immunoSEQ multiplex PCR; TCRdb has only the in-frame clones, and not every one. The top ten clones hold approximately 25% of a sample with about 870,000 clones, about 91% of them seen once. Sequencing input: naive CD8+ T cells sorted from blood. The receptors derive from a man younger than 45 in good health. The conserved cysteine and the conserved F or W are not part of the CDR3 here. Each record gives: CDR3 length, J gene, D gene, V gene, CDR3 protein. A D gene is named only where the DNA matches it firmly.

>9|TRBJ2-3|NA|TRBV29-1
SAWGTDTQY
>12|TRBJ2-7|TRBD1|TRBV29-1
SVEVETGDYEQY
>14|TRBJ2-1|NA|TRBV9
ASSVEGSVSYNEQF
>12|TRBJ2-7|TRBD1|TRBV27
ASLPGTGGYEQY
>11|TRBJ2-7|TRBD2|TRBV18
ASSGLVKDEQY
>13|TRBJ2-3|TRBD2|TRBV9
ASATFSGSADTQY
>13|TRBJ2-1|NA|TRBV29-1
SGEGGQGSYNEQF
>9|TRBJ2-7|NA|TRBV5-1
ASRDFYEQY
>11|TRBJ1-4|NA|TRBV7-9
ASSPRGGEKLF
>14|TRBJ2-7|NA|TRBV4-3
ASSQDATSHSNEQY
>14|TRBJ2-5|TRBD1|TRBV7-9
ASSGALGQGEVTQY
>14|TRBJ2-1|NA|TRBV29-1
SVVWGLGGPYNEQF
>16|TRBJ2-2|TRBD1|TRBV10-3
AISPRMGQLTNTGELF
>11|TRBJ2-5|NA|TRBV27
ASSPWMGETQY
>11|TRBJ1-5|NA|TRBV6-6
ASSGGINQPQH
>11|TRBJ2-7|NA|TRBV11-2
ASSLENRYEQY
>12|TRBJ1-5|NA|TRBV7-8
ASSLRGSNQPQH
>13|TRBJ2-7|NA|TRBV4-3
ASSPDIGAVYEQY
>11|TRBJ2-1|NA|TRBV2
ASWGGPKDEQF
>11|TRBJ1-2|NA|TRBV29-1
SVVLGGDYGYT
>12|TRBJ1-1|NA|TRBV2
ASSENGPNTEAF
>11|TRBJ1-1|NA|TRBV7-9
ASSQGRGTEAF
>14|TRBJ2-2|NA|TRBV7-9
ASSLNNRANTGELF
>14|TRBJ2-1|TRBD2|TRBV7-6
ASSLEREGLIDEQF
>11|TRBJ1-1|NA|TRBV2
ASSDQMNTEAF
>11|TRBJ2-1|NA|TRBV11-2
ANHESMSGEQF
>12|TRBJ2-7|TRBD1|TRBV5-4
ASSPGQGSYEQY
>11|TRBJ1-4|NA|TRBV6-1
ASSVSGNEKLF
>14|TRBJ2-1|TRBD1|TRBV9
ASSAQDREPYNEQF
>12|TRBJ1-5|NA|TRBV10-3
AISEGRGNQPQH
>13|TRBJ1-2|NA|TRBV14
ASSQEGDPYYGYT
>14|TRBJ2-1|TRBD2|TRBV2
ASRSRLAGGYNEQF
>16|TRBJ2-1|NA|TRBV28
ASSNTPGLTSSYNEQF
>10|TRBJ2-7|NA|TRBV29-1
SVEVGNYEQY
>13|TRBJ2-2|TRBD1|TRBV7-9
ASSSRSRGRGELF
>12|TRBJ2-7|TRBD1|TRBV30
AWSEGTGPYEQY
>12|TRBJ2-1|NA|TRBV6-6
ASMVLWGDDEQF
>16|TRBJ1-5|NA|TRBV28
ASSPTGHSIGFDQPQH
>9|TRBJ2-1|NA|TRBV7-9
ASRGYNEQF
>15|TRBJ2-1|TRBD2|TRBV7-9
ASSLLSKAGAWDEQF
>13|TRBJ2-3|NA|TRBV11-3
ASSDRLTETDTQY
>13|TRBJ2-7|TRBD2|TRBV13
ASSLGTSGRHEQY
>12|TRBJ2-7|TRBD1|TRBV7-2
ASSSRQGSREQY
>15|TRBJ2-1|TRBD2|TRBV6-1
ASSDMSSGRAYNEQF